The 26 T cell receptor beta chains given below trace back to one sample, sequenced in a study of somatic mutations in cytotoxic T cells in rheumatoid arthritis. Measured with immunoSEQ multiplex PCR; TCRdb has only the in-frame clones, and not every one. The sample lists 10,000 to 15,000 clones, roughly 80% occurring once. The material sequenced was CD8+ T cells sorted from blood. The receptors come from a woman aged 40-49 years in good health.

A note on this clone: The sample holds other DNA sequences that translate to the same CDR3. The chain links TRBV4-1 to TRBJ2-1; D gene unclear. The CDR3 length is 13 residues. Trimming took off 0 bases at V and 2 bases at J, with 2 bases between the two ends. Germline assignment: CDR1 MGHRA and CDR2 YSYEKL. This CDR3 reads CASSQDPYNEQFF. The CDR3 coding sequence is TGCGCCAGCAGCCAAGATCCCTACAATGAGCAGTTCTTC.

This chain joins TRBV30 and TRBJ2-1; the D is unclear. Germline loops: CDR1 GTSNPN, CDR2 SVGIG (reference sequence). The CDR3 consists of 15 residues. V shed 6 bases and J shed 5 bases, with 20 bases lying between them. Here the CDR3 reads CACDGSDLSHNEQFF. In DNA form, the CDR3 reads TGTGCCTGCGACGGAAGTGACTTAAGCCACAATGAGCAGTTCTTC.

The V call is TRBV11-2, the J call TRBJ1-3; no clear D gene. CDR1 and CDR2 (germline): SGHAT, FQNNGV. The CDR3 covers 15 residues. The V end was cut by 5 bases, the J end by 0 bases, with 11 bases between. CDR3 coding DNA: TGTGCCAGCAGCGCATATAAGAGCTCTGGAAACACCATATATTTT. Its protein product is CASSAYKSSGNTIYF.

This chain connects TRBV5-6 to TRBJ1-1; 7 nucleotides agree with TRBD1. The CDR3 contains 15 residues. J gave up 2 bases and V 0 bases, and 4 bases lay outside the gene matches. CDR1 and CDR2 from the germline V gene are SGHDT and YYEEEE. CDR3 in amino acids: CASSLEGAGNTEAFF. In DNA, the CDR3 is TGTGCCAGCAGCTTGGAGGGGGCGGGTAACACTGAAGCTTTCTTT.

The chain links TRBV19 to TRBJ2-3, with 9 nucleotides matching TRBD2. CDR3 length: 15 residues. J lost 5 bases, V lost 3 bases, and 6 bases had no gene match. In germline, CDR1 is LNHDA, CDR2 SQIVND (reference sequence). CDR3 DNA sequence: TGTGCCAGTAGTATCCTCGCTAGCGGGGAAGATACGCAGTATTTT. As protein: CASSILASGEDTQYF. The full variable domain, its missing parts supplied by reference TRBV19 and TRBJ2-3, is DGGITQSPKYLFRKEGQNVTLSCEQNLNHDAMYWYRQDPGQGLRLIYYSQIVNDFQKGDIAEGYSVSREKKESFPLTVTSAQKNPTAFYLCASSILASGEDTQYFGPGTRLTVL.

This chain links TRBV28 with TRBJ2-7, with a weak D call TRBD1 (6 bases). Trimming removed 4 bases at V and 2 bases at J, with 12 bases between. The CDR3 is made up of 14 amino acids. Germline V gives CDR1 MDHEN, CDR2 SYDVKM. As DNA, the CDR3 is TGTGCCAGCAGTTCCCCGGACAGTGCCTACGAGCAGTACGTC. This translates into CASSSPDSAYEQYV.

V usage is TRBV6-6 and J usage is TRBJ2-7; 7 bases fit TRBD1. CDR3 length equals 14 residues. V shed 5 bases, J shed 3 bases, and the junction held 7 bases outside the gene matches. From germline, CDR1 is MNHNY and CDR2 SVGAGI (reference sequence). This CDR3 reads CASSASTGDYEQYV. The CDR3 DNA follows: TGTGCCAGCAGTGCCTCTACAGGGGACTACGAGCAGTACGTC.

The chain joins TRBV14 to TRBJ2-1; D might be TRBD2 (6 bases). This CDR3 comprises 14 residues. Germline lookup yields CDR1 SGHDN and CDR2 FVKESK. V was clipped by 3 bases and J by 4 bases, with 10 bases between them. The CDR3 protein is CASSHTSKYNEQFF. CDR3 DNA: TGTGCCAGCAGCCACACTAGCAAATACAATGAGCAGTTCTTC.

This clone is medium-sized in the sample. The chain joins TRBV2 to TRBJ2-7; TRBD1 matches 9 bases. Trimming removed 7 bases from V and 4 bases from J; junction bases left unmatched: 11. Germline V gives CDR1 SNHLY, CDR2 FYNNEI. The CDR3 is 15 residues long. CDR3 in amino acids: CASTGQGPRGYEQYF. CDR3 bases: TGTGCCAGCACGGGACAGGGCCCGCGCGGATACGAGCAGTACTTC.

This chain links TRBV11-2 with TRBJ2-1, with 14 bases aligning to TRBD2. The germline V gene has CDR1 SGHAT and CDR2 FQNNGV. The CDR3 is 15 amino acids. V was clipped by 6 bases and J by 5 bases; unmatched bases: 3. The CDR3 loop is CASRLGLAGDNEQFF. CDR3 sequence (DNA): TGTGCCAGCAGATTGGGACTAGCGGGGGACAATGAGCAGTTCTTC.

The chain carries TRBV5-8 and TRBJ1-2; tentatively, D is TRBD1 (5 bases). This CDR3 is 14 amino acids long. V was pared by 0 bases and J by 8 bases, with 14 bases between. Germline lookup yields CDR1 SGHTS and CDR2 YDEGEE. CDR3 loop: CASSLVGTTGGYTF. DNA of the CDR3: TGTGCCAGCAGCTTGGTAGGGACGACGGGGGGCTACACCTTC. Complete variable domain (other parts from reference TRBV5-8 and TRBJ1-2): EAGVTQSPTHLIKTRGQQATLRCSPISGHTSVYWYQQALGLGLQFLLWYDEGEERNRGNFPPRFSGRQFPNYSSELNVNALELEDSALYLCASSLVGTTGGYTFGSGTRLTVV.

CDR3 loop: CASSPEGQTGVNYGYTF. The DNA of the CDR3 is TGCGCCAGCAGCCCGGAGGGCCAAACAGGGGTTAACTATGGCTACACCTTC. The chain is built from TRBV5-1 and TRBJ1-2; 7 nucleotides align to TRBD1. Per germline, CDR1 SGHRS and CDR2 YFSETQ. The CDR3 has 17 residues. V lost 4 bases and J lost 1; bases outside the gene matches: 13.

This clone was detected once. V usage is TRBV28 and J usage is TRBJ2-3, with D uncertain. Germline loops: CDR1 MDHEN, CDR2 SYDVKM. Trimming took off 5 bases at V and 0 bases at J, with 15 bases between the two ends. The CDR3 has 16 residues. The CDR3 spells CASSTWATTSTDTQYF. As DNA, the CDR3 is TGTGCCAGCAGTACGTGGGCCACCACTAGCACAGATACGCAGTATTTT.

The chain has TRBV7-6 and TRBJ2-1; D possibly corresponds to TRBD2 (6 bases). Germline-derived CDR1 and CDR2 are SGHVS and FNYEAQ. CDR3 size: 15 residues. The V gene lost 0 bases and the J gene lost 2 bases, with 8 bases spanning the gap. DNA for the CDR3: TGTGCCAGCAGCTTAGCGGGAGGAGCCTACAATGAGCAGTTCTTC. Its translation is CASSLAGGAYNEQFF.

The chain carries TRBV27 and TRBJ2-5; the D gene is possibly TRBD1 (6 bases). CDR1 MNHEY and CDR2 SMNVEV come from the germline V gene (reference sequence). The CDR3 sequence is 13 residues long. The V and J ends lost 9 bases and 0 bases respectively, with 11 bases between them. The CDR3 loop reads CASTGSDQETQYF. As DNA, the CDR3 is TGTGCCAGTACAGGGAGCGACCAAGAGACCCAGTACTTC.

CDR3 region: CASSLEGDYQHQETQYF. Here the CDR3 DNA reads TGTGCCAGCAGCTTAGAGGGGGACTACCAACACCAAGAGACCCAGTACTTC. The chain joins TRBV7-9 to TRBJ2-5; D may be TRBD2 (7 bases). V was cut by 1 base and J by 0 bases, with 15 bases left in between. The CDR3 totals 17 residues. Germline CDR1 reads SEHNR; CDR2 reads FQNEAQ (reference sequence).

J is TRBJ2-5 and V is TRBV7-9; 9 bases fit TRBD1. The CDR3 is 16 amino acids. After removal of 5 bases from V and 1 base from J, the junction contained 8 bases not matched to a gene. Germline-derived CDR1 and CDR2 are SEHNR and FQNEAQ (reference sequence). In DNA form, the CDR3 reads TGTGCCAGCAGCCTTGCTACAGGGGGCACCCAAGAGACCCAGTACTTC. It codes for CASSLATGGTQETQYF.

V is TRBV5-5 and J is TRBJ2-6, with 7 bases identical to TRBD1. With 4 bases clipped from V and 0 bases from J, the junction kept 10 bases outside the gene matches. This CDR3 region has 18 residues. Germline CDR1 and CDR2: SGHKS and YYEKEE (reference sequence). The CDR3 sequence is CASSMRQGFISGANVLTF. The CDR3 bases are TGTGCCAGCAGCATGCGACAGGGCTTCATCTCTGGGGCCAACGTCCTGACTTTC.

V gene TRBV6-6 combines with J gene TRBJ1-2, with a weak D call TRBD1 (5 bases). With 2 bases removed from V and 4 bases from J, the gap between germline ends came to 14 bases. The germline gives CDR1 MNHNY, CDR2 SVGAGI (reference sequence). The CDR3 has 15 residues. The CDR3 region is CASSYDGDASYGYTF. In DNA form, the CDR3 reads TGTGCCAGCAGTTACGACGGGGACGCTAGCTATGGCTACACCTTC.

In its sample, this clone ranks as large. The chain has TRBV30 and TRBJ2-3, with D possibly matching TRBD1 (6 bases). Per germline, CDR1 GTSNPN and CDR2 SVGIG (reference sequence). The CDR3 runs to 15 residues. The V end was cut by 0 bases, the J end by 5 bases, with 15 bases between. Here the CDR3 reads CAWSVRQDPRDTQYF. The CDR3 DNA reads TGTGCCTGGAGTGTACGACAGGATCCAAGAGATACGCAGTATTTT.

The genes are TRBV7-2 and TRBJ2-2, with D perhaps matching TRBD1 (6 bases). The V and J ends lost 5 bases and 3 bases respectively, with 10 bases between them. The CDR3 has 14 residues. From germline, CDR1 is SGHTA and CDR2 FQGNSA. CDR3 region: CASSRTVYTGELFF. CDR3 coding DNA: TGTGCCAGCAGCCGGACAGTATACACCGGGGAGCTGTTTTTT.

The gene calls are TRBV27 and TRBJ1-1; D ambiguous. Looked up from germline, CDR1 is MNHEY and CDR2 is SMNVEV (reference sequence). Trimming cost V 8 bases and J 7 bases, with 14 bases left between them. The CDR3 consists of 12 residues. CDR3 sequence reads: CASGLGPLEAFF. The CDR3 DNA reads TGTGCCAGCGGCCTGGGTCCCCTTGAAGCTTTCTTT.

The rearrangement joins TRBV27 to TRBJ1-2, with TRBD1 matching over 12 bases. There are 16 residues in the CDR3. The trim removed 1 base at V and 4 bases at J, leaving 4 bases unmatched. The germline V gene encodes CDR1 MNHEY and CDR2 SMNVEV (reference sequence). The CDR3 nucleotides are TGTGCCAGCAGTTTATTGGGACAGGGGGCGACCTATGGCTACACCTTC. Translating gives CASSLLGQGATYGYTF.

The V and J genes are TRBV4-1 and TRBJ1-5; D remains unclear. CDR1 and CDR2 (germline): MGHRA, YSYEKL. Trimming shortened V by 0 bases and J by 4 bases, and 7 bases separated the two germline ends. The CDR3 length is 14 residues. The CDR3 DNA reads TGCGCCAGCAGCCAAGAGAGAGGAAATCAGCCCCAGCATTTT. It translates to CASSQERGNQPQHF.

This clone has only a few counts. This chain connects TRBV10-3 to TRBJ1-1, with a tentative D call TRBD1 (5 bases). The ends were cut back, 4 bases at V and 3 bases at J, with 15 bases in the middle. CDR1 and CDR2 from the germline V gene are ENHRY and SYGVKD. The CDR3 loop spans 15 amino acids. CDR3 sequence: CAISGGLWGDTEAFF. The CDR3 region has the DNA TGTGCCATCAGTGGTGGGCTTTGGGGGGACACTGAAGCTTTCTTT.

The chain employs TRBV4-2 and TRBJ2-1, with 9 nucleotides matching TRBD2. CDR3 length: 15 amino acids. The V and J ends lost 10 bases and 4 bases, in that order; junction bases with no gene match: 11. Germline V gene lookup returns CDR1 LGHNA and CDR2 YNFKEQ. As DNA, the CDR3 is TGTGCCACCGCTAGCCCTAGCGGGGATTACAATGAGCAGTTCTTC. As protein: CATASPSGDYNEQFF.